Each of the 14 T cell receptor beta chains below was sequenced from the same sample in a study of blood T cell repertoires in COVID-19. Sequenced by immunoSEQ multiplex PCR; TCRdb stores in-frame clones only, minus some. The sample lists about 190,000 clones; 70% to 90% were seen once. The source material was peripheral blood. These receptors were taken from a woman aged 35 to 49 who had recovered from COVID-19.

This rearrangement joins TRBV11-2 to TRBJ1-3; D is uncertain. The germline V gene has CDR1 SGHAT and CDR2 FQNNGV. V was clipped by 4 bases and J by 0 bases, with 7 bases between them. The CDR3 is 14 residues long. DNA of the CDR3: TGTGCCAGCAGCTCGGGGATCTCTGGAAACACCATATATTTT. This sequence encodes CASSSGISGNTIYF.

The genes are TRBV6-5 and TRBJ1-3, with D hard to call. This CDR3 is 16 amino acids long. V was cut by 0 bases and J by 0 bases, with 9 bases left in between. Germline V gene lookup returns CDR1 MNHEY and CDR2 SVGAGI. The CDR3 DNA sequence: TGTGCCAGCAGTTACTCGGTTTGGGCCTCTGGAAACACCATATATTTT. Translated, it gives CASSYSVWASGNTIYF.

CDR3 in DNA: TGTGCCAGTAGTATGAAGTGGGGCGGGGGGAACACTGAAGCTTTCTTT. Its translation: CASSMKWGGGNTEAFF. The chain is built from TRBV19 and TRBJ1-1; a possible D gene is TRBD1 (5 bases). The CDR3 has 16 residues. The V end lost 3 bases, the J end lost 1 base, and 15 bases lay between the germline ends. CDR1 is LNHDA and CDR2 is SQIVND in the germline V gene (reference sequence).

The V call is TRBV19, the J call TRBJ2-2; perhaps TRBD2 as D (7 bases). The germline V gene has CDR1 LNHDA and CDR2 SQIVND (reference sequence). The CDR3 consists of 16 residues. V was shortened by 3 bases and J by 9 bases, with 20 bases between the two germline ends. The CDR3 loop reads CASSIFGGGRIRELFF. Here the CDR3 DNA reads TGTGCCAGTAGTATTTTCGGGGGCGGGAGAATCAGGGAGCTGTTTTTT.

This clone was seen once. CDR3 DNA sequence: TGTGCCAGCTCGCTAACAGGGGGCCCACTCGACACTGAAGCTTTCTTT. This gives the protein CASSLTGGPLDTEAFF. The gene calls are TRBV18 and TRBJ1-1; 9 nucleotides match TRBD1. Germline-derived CDR1 and CDR2 are KGHSH and LQKENI. The CDR3 is 16 residues long. The V gene end was trimmed by 6 bases and the J gene end by 3 bases; junction bases not matched to a gene: 11.

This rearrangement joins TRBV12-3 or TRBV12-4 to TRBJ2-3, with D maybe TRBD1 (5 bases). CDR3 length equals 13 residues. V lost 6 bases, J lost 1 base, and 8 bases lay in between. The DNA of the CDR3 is TGTGCCAGCAGGATACAGGGCACAGATACGCAGTATTTT. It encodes CASRIQGTDTQYF.

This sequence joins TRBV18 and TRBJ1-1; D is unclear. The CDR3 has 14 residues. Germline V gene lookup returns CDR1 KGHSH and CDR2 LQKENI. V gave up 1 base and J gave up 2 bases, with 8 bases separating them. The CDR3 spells CASSPRAGNTEAFF. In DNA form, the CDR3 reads TGTGCCAGCTCACCACGGGCGGGAAACACTGAAGCTTTCTTT.

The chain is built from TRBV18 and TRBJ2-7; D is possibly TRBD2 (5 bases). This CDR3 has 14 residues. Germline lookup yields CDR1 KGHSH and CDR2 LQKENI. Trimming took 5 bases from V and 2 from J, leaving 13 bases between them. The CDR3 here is CASSLTMRAYEQYF. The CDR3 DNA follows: TGTGCCAGCTCATTAACTATGAGGGCCTACGAGCAGTACTTC.

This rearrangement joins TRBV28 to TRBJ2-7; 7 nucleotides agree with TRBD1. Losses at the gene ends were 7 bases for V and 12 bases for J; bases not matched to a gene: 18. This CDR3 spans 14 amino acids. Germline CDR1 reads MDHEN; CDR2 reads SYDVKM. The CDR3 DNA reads TGTGCCAGCACCACAGGTACAGGGGATGGGTCTAGGTACTTC. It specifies CASTTGTGDGSRYF.

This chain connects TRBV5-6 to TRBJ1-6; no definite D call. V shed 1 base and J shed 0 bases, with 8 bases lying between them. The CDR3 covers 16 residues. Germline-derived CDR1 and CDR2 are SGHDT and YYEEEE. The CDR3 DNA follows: TGTGCCAGCAGCTTGCGACGGAGCTCCTATAATTCACCCCTCCACTTT. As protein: CASSLRRSSYNSPLHF. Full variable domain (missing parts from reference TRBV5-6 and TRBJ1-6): DAGVTQSPTHLIKTRGQQVTLRCSPKSGHDTVSWYQQALGQGPQFIFQYYEEEERQRGNFPDRFSGHQFPNYSSELNVNALLLGDSALYLCASSLRRSSYNSPLHFGNGTRLTVT.

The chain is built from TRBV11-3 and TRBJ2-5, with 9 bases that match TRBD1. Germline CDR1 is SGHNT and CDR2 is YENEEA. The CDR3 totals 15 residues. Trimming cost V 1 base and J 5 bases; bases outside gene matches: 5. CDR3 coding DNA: TGTGCCAGCAGCTTAGCCCAAGGACAGGGGGAGACCCAGTACTTC. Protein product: CASSLAQGQGETQYF.

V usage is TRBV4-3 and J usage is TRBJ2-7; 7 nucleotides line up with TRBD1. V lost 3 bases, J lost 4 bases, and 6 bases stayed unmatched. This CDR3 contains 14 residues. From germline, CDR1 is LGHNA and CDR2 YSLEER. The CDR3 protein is CASSQYRGVYEQYF. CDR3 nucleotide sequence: TGCGCCAGCAGCCAGTACAGGGGAGTTTACGAGCAGTACTTC.

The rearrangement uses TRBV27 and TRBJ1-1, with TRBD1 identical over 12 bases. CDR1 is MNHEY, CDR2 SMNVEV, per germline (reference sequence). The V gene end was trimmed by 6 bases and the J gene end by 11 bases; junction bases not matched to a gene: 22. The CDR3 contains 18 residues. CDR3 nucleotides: TGTGCCAGCAGCCAATGGTTGATAAGCGGGACAGGGGGCGCAAGGGCTTTCTTT. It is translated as CASSQWLISGTGGARAFF.

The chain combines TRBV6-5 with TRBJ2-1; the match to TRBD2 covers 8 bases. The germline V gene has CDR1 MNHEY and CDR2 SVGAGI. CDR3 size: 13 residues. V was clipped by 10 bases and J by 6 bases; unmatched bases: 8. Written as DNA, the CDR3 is TGTGCCACCTTAATTAGCGGGACCAATGAGCAGTTCTTC. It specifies CATLISGTNEQFF.